The TCR beta chain under discussion was sequenced for a study of blood T cells in healthy people across ages. Study findings and constraints: Conclusively comparing naive with antigen-experienced cells was impossible with unsorted PBMCs. No one knew whether donors had CMV, which possibly confounded expanded clonotype changes. Age brought a roughly linear fall in TCR beta diversity measured per million T cells.

With regard to this clonotype: Its cognate antigen is unknown. One end of the junction fails to match germline, which may point to a read error.

CDR3 length: 15 amino acids. Germline loops: CDR1 DFQATT, CDR2 SNEGSKA (reference sequence). The use of a sample-barcoded 5' primer and a J-beta primer mix characterized a second PCR of about 7 to 12 cycles. TCRdb redid the calling of the 5' RACE reads with MiXCR, one entry per CDR3 protein. This table has approximately 960,000 distinct CDR3 sequences, about 27% appearing once. The data were also submitted as part of a second study, on T cells of mothers and their children. That work states: Researchers report slightly higher, though non-significant, overlap in related mother-child pairs than in unrelated pairs.

Material for sequencing was blood. The receptor's source is a woman aged 40 to 50 in good health. The gene calls are TRBV20-1 and TRBJ1-5; D might be TRBD1 (6 bases). The CDR3 coding sequence is TGCAGTGCTAGAGATTGGGTGGGGGGCAATCGGCCCCAGCATTTT. Amino acids: CSARDWVGGNRPQHF.